Listed here are 5 T cell receptor beta chains from one sample, sequenced in a study of CD8+CD57+ T cells in acquired aplastic anemia. Genomic DNA acted as the template from which TCR beta VDJ combination and CDR3 sequence profiling were carried out. TCRdb processed the reads anew with MiXCR; each CDR3 protein has one entry. Among 190,000 or so distinct CDR3 sequences listed, under 65% were seen once. The sequencing input was sorted CD4+, CD8+, or CD8+CD57+ T cells (not recorded which) from PBMCs. All receptors derive from a human donor in good health.

This rearrangement joins TRBV7-9 to TRBJ1-5; TRBD1 matches at 7 bases. The length of the CDR3 is 14 residues. Germline V gene lookup returns CDR1 SEHNR and CDR2 FQNEAQ (reference sequence). V was pared by 8 bases and J by 5 bases, with 9 bases of the junction left unmatched. CDR3 loop: CASAPRQGDQPQHF. The CDR3 coding sequence is TGTGCCAGCGCCCCTAGACAGGGAGATCAGCCCCAGCATTTT.

Many counts were recorded for this clonotype. The chain uses TRBV10-2 and TRBJ2-2; 15 bases are a match to TRBD2. The CDR3 is made up of 21 amino acids. Germline V lookup: CDR1 WSHSY, CDR2 SAAADI. Trimming at V came to 8 bases and at J to 2 bases, leaving 18 bases not matched to a gene. The CDR3, as DNA: TGCGCCAGCGGATCGATGGGACTAGCGGGAGGATCCCCGGGAAACACCGGGGAGCTGTTTTTT. It encodes CASGSMGLAGGSPGNTGELFF.

The V and J genes are TRBV5-1 and TRBJ1-6; a weak D match, TRBD1 (6 bases). V was clipped by 2 bases and J by 5 bases, with 11 bases between them. The CDR3 totals 15 residues. Germline-derived CDR1 and CDR2 are SGHRS and YFSETQ. The CDR3 DNA reads as TGCGCCAGCAGCTTTACCGGGACACATAATTCACCCCTCCACTTT. Its translation is CASSFTGTHNSPLHF. The variable domain in full, completed from reference TRBV5-1 and TRBJ1-6, reads KAGVTQTPRYLIKTRGQQVTLSCSPISGHRSVSWYQQTPGQGLQFLFEYFSETQRNKGNFPGRFSGRQFSNSRSEMNVSTLELGDSALYLCASSFTGTHNSPLHFGNGTRLTVT.

This chain links TRBV15 with TRBJ2-2, with unresolved D. The V end was cut by 2 bases, the J end by 1 base, with 5 bases between. Germline lookup yields CDR1 LNHNV and CDR2 YYDKDF (reference sequence). The CDR3 runs to 14 residues. The CDR3: CATSRIGNTGELFF. For the CDR3, the DNA is TGTGCCACCAGCAGAATAGGGAACACCGGGGAGCTGTTTTTT.

This chain joins TRBV7-9 and TRBJ1-2, with TRBD1 as a possible D gene (6 bases). There are 14 residues in the CDR3. Germline loops: CDR1 SEHNR, CDR2 FQNEAQ (reference sequence). V was clipped by 4 bases and J by 5 bases, with 14 bases between them. The CDR3 is CASSSQTRGYGYTF. CDR3 sequence (DNA): TGTGCCAGCAGCTCCCAAACGAGGGGGTATGGCTACACCTTC.